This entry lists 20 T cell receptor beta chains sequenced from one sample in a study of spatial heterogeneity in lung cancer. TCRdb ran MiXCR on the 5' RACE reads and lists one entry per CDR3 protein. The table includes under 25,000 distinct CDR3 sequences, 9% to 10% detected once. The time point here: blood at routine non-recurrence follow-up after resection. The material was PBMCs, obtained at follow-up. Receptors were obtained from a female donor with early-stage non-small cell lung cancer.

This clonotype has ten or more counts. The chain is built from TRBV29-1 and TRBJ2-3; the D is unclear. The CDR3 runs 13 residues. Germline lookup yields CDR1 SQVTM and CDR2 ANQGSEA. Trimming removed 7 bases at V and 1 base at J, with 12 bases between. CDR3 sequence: CSAAADGTDTQYF. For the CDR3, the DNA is TGCAGCGCCGCCGCGGACGGCACAGATACGCAGTATTTT.

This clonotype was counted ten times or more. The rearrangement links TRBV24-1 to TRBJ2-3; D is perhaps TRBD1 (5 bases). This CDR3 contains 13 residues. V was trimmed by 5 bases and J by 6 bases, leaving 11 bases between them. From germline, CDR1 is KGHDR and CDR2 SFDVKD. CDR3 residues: CATSAPGLDTQYF. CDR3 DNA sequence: TGTGCCACCAGTGCCCCAGGGTTGGATACGCAGTATTTT.

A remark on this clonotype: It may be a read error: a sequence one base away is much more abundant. The CDR3 region has the DNA TGCACCAGCAGCTTGGTGGGGCTCTCTGGGGCCAACGTCCTGACTTTC. It translates to CTSSLVGLSGANVLTF. V is TRBV5-1 and J is TRBJ2-6; TRBD1 might be the D (5 bases). Germline CDR1 and CDR2: SGHRS and YFSETQ. CDR3 size: 16 residues.

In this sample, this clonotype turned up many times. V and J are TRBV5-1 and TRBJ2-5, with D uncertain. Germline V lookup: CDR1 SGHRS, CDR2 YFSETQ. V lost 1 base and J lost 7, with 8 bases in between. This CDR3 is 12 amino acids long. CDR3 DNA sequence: TGCGCCAGCAGCTTGACCCCAGGGACCCAGTACTTC. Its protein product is CASSLTPGTQYF.

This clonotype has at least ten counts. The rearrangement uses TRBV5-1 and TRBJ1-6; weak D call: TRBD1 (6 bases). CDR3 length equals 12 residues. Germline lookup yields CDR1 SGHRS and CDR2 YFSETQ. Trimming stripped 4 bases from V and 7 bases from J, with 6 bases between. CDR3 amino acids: CASSGQNSPLHF. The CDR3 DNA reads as TGCGCCAGCAGCGGACAGAATTCACCCCTCCACTTT.

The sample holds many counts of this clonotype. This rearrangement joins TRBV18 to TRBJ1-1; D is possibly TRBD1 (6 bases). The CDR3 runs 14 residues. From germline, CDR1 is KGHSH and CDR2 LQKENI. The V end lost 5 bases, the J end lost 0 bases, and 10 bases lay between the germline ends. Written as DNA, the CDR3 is TGTGCCAGCTCATCGGACAGATTGAACACTGAAGCTTTCTTT. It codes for CASSSDRLNTEAFF.

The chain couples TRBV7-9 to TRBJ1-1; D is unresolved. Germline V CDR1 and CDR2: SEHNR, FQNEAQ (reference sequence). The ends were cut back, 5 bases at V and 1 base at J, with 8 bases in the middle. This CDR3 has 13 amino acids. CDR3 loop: CASSQRENTEAFF. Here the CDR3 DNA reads TGTGCCAGCAGCCAACGGGAGAACACTGAAGCTTTCTTT.

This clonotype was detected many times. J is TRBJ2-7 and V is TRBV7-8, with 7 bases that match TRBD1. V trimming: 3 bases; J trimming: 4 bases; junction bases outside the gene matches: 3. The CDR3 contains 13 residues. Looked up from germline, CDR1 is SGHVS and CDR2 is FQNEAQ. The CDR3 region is CASSFQQGYEQYF. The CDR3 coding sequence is TGTGCCAGCAGCTTCCAACAGGGGTACGAGCAGTACTTC. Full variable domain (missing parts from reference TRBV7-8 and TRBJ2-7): GAGVSQSPRYKVAKRGQDVALRCDPISGHVSLFWYQQALGQGPEFLTYFQNEAQLDKSGLPSDRFFAERPEGSVSTLKIQRTQQEDSAVYLCASSFQQGYEQYFGPGTRLTVT.

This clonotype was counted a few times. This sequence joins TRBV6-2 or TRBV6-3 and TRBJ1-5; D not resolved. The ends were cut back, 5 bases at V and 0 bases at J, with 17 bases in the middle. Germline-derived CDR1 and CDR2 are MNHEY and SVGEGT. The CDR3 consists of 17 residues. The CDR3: CASSPYSQANSNQPQHF. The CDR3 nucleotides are TGTGCCAGCAGTCCCTACTCTCAGGCCAATAGCAATCAGCCCCAGCATTTT.

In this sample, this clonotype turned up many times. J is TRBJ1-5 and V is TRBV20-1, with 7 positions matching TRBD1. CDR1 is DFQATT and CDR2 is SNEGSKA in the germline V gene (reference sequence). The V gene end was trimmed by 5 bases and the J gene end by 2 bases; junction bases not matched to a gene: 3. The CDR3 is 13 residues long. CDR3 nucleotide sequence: TGCAGTGCTCTCGGGACAGGCAATCAGCCCCAGCATTTT. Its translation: CSALGTGNQPQHF.

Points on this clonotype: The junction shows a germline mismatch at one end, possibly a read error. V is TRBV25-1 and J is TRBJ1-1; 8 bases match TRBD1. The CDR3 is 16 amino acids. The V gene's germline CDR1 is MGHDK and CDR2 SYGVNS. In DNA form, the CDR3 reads TGTGCCAGCAGCATCGGGACAGGTGGGGGGAACACTGTAGCTTTCTTT. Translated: CASSIGTGGGNTVAFF.

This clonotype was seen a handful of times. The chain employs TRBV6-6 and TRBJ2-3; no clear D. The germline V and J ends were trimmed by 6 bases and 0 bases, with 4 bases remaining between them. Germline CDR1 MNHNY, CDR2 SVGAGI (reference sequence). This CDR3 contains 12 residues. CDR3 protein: CASSDSTDTQYF. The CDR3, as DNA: TGTGCCAGCAGCGACAGCACAGATACGCAGTATTTT.

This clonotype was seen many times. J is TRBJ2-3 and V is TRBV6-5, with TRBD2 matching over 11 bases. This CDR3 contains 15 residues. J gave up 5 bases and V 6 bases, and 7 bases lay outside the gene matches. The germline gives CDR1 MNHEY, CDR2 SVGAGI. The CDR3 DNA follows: TGTGCCAGCAGAAGCCTAGCGGGGGGAAAAGATACGCAGTATTTT. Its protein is CASRSLAGGKDTQYF.

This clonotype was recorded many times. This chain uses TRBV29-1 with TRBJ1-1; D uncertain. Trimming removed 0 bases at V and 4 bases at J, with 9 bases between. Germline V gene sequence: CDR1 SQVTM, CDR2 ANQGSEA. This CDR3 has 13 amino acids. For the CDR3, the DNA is TGCAGCGTTGAAGAAGTGGCGGGCACTGAAGCTTTCTTT. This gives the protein CSVEEVAGTEAFF.

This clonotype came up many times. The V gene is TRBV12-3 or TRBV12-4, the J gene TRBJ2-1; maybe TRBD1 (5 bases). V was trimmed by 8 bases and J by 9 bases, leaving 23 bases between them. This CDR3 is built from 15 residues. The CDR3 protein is CASGPWGSFSGEQFF. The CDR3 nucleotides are TGTGCCAGCGGTCCCTGGGGCTCTTTTAGTGGTGAGCAGTTCTTC.

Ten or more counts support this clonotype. The CDR3 coding sequence is TGCAGCGTTGGGGCTAGCGTGGGGGAGACCCAGTACTTC. Protein sequence: CSVGASVGETQYF. The chain couples TRBV29-1 to TRBJ2-5; D is perhaps TRBD2 (6 bases). V was pared by 4 bases and J by 5 bases, with 14 bases between. Looked up from germline, CDR1 is SQVTM and CDR2 is ANQGSEA. This CDR3 has 13 residues.

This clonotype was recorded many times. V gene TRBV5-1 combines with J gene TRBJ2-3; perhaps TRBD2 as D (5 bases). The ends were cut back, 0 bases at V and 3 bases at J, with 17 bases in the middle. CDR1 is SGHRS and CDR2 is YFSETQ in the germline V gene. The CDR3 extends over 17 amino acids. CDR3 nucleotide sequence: TGCGCCAGCAGCTTGGCCCTGGGAATATCGGGGACAGATACGCAGTATTTT. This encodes CASSLALGISGTDTQYF.

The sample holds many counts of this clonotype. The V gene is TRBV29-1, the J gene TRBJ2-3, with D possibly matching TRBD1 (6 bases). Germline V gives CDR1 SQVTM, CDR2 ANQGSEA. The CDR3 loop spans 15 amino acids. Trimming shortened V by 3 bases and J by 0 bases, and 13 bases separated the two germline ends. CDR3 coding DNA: TGCAGCGTTGAGGGGGACACCCTCAGCACAGATACGCAGTATTTT. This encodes CSVEGDTLSTDTQYF.

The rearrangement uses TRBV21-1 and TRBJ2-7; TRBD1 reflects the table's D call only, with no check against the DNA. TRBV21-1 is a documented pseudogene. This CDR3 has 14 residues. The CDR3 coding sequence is TGTGCCAGCAGCAACGCAGCGACCGGGGGCGAGCAGTACTTC. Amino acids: CASSNAATGGEQYF.

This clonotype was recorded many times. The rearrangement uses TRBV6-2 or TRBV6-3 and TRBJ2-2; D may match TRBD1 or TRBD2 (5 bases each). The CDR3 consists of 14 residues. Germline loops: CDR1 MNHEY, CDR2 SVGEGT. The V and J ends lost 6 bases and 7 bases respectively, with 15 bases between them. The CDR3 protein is CASRIDRGVGELFF. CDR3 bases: TGTGCCAGCAGAATCGATAGGGGAGTCGGGGAGCTGTTTTTT.